This section outlines one TCR beta chain sequence together with its context. The antigen remains unidentified. Treatment in this sample: oral pan-JAK inhibitor, 5-10 mg twice daily. Following RNA extraction, reverse transcription yielded cDNA that acted as the sequencing template. Assay: immunoSEQ multiplex PCR; the TCRdb copy retains only in-frame clones and omits some. The repertoire holds about 150,000 clones, with roughly 50% as singletons. The data originate from a study of CD8+ T cells in alopecia areata. Whole-study findings and limits: Since there was just one nonresponder, nobody can yet say how baseline CD8+ expansion ties to response.

Germline V CDR1 and CDR2: SGHRS, YFSETQ. This CDR3 spans 14 amino acids. The junction had 6 bases not matched to a gene; V was cut back by 0 bases and J by 6 bases. The chain uses TRBV5-1 and TRBJ2-7, with TRBD1 matching over 7 bases. The source material was CD8+ T cells sorted from blood, sampled at week 4, from a patient treated with tofacitinib. The source is a human donor with alopecia areata. The CDR3 coding sequence is TGCGCCAGCAGCTTGGAAGGGGGCTTGAGCGAGCAGTACTTC. The encoded protein is CASSLEGGLSEQYF. The variable domain in full, completed from reference TRBV5-1 and TRBJ2-7, reads KAGVTQTPRYLIKTRGQQVTLSCSPISGHRSVSWYQQTPGQGLQFLFEYFSETQRNKGNFPGRFSGRQFSNSRSEMNVSTLELGDSALYLCASSLEGGLSEQYFGPGTRLTVT.